A single sample gave rise to the 14 T cell receptor beta chains below, sequenced in a study of blood T cell repertoires in COVID-19. Measured with immunoSEQ multiplex PCR; TCRdb has only the in-frame clones, and not every one. Here the sample spans approximately 37,000 clones, more than 80% being singletons. The sequencing sample was made of peripheral blood. All receptors come from a man aged 55 to 70 with active or convalescent COVID-19.

This rearrangement joins TRBV7-2 to TRBJ1-5, with 10 bases lining up with TRBD1. V shed 5 bases and J 3 bases; nucleotides not matched to a gene: 7. Germline-derived CDR1 and CDR2 are SGHTA and FQGNSA. This CDR3 comprises 16 residues. CDR3 in DNA: TGTGCCAGCAGCGCCGGGACAGGGGCCCTCAATCAGCCCCAGCATTTT. This gives the protein CASSAGTGALNQPQHF.

V and J are TRBV7-6 and TRBJ2-1; TRBD1 matches at 12 bases. The length of the CDR3 is 15 residues. V shed 5 bases and J 4 bases; nucleotides not matched to a gene: 3. Germline V gene data show CDR1 as SGHVS and CDR2 as FNYEAQ. In nucleotides, the CDR3 is TGTGCCAGCAGCCTGGGACAGGGGGCGTACAATGAGCAGTTCTTC. Translation: CASSLGQGAYNEQFF.

The chain combines TRBV20-1 with TRBJ2-1, with D maybe TRBD1 (6 bases). Germline V gene data show CDR1 as DFQATT and CDR2 as SNEGSKA (reference sequence). Between the trimmed V and J ends, which lost 6 bases and 5 bases, there was a span of 8 bases. There are 11 residues in the CDR3. For the CDR3, the DNA is TGCAGTGCCGGGACACACAATGAGCAGTTCTTC. As protein: CSAGTHNEQFF.

The V gene is TRBV6-6, the J gene TRBJ2-1; TRBD1 aligns across 7 bases. Germline assignment: CDR1 MNHNY and CDR2 SVGAGI (reference sequence). The J segment lost 8 bases and the V segment lost 6 bases, leaving 10 bases of the junction unmatched. The CDR3 loop spans 14 amino acids. This CDR3 reads CASSSSSGGDEQFF. For the CDR3, the DNA is TGTGCCAGCAGCTCAAGTTCAGGGGGTGATGAGCAGTTCTTC.

The chain couples TRBV11-2 to TRBJ2-3; 7 positions match TRBD1. The CDR3 sequence is 13 residues long. The germline gives CDR1 SGHAT, CDR2 FQNNGV. The junction had 4 bases not matched to a gene; V was cut back by 4 bases and J by 6 bases. This chain's CDR3 is CASSSQGGDTQYF. CDR3 sequence (DNA): TGTGCCAGCAGCTCACAAGGGGGCGATACGCAGTATTTT.

The rearrangement uses TRBV7-9 and TRBJ2-1; 7 positions agree with TRBD1. V shed 3 bases and J 0 bases; nucleotides not matched to a gene: 8. The CDR3 sequence is 17 residues long. CDR1 and CDR2 (germline): SEHNR, FQNEAQ (reference sequence). CDR3 in DNA: TGTGCCAGCAGCTTGCCGGGACAGCTGAGCTCCTACAATGAGCAGTTCTTC. Amino acid sequence: CASSLPGQLSSYNEQFF.

The chain is built from TRBV6-2 or TRBV6-3 and TRBJ2-1; D might be TRBD2 (6 bases). Trimming took 5 bases from V and 2 from J, leaving 16 bases between them. There are 16 residues in the CDR3. CDR1 MNHEY and CDR2 SVGEGT come from the germline V gene. The CDR3 DNA reads as TGTGCCAGCAGTCCCAGACTAGTCCAACCCTACAATGAGCAGTTCTTC. Its translation: CASSPRLVQPYNEQFF.

The gene calls are TRBV7-9 and TRBJ2-1; 14 nucleotides align to TRBD2. The germline V gene encodes CDR1 SEHNR and CDR2 FQNEAQ (reference sequence). V lost 5 bases to trimming and J lost 4 bases; unmatched junction nucleotides: 13. CDR3 length equals 19 residues. The CDR3 DNA reads TGTGCCAGCAGCCCTGCCTCGGGACTAGCGGGAGTGCGGTACAATGAGCAGTTCTTC. This sequence encodes CASSPASGLAGVRYNEQFF.

The table lists this clone with a few counts. The CDR3 sequence is CASSPSSGTYEQYV. The CDR3 coding sequence is TGTGCCAGCAGCCCCTCTAGCGGAACCTACGAGCAGTACGTC. The rearrangement links TRBV7-2 to TRBJ2-7; 7 nucleotides agree with TRBD2. Germline lookup yields CDR1 SGHTA and CDR2 FQGNSA. The CDR3 consists of 14 residues. Trimming removed 5 bases from V and 2 bases from J; junction bases left unmatched: 6.

This chain links TRBV3-1 (or the pseudogene TRBV3-2) with TRBJ2-1; tentative D call: TRBD1 (8 bases). The V gene's germline CDR1 is LGHDT and CDR2 YNNKEL (reference sequence). The CDR3 runs to 16 residues. Trimming removed 0 bases at V and 9 bases at J, with 18 bases between. CDR3 in amino acids: CASSQESTGGGVEQFF. The CDR3 DNA is TGTGCCAGCAGCCAAGAGAGCACAGGGGGAGGGGTTGAGCAGTTCTTC.

The chain uses TRBV11-3 and TRBJ2-3, with 7 positions matching TRBD2. Germline V gene lookup returns CDR1 SGHNT and CDR2 YENEEA. Trimming took 3 bases from V and 0 from J; bases not matched to a gene: 3. The CDR3 has 15 amino acids. CDR3 residues: CASSFKLASTDTQYF. In nucleotides, the CDR3 is TGTGCCAGCAGCTTTAAACTAGCGAGCACAGATACGCAGTATTTT.

This chain joins TRBV11-3 and TRBJ2-1; 7 bases line up with TRBD1. Germline V lookup: CDR1 SGHNT, CDR2 YENEEA. CDR3 length: 15 amino acids. V lost 6 bases to trimming and J lost 6 bases; unmatched junction nucleotides: 11. This CDR3 reads CASSYRDRGANEQFF. Written as DNA, the CDR3 is TGTGCCAGCAGTTACCGGGACAGAGGGGCCAATGAGCAGTTCTTC.

The gene calls are TRBV6-1 and TRBJ1-2; D gene ambiguous. The CDR3 is 13 residues long. Trimming took 2 bases from V and 9 from J, leaving 13 bases between them. CDR1 is MNHNS, CDR2 SASEGT, per germline. The CDR3 loop reads CASSERSPGSYTF. The CDR3 DNA is TGTGCCAGCAGTGAAAGGTCCCCCGGGAGCTACACCTTC.

This chain joins TRBV3-1 (or the pseudogene TRBV3-2) and TRBJ1-1; no clear D. The CDR3 is 13 amino acids. Between the trimmed V and J ends, which lost 1 base and 4 bases, there was a span of 7 bases. Germline lookup yields CDR1 LGHDT and CDR2 YNNKEL (reference sequence). CDR3 DNA sequence: TGTGCCAGCAGCCAAGGAGGTTTCACTGAAGCTTTCTTT. Amino acid sequence: CASSQGGFTEAFF.